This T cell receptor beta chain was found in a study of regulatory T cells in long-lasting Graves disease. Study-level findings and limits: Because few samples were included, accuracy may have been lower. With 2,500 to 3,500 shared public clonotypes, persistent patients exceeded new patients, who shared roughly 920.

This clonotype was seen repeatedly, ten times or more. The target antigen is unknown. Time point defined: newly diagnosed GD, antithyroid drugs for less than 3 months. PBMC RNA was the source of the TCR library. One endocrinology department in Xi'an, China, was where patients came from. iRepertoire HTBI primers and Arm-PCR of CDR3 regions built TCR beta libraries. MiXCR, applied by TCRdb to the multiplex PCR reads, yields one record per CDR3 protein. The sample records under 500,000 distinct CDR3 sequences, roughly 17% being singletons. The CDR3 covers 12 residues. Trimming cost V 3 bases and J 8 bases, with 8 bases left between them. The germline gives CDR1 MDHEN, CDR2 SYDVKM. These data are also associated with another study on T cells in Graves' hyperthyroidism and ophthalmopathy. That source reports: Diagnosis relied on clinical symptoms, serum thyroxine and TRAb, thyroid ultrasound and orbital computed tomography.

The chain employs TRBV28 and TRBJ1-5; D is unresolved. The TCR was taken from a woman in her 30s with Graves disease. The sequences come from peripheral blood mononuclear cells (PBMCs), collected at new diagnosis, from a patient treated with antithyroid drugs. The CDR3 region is CASSFDMKPQHF. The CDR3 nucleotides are TGTGCCAGCAGTTTTGATATGAAGCCCCAGCATTTT.